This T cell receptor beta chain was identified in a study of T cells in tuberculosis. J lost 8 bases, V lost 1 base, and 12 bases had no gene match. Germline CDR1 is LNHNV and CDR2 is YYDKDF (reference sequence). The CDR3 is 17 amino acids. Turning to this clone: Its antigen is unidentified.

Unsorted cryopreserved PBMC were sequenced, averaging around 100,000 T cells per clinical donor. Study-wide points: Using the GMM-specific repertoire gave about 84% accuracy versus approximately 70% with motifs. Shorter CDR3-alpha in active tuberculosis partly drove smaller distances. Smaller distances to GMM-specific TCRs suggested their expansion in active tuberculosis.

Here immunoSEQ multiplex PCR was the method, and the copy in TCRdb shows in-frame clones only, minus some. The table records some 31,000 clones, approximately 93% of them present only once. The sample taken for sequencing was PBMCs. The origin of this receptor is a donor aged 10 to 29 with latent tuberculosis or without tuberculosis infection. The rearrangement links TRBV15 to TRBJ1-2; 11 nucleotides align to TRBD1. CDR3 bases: TGTGCCACCAGCAGAGCTGAGGGGACAGGGGGGCACGGAGGCTACACCTTC. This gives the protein CATSRAEGTGGHGGYTF.